What follows are 9 T cell receptor beta chains derived from one specimen sequenced in a study of T cell repertoires in cytomegalovirus infection. For these receptors, no antigen is known. MiXCR was run by TCRdb on the reads, yielding one entry per CDR3 protein. The sample has about 920,000 distinct CDR3 sequences, 31% seen once. The sample was cultured CD8+ T cells from PBMCs, taken from culture after CMV antigen stimulation. The receptors come from a human donor in good health (CMV status not recorded). Some clones in this sample may be carry-over from other donors' samples.

The chain links TRBV19 to TRBJ1-2, with D unclear. Per the germline V gene, CDR1 is LNHDA and CDR2 is SQIVND (reference sequence). This CDR3 contains 14 residues. Between the trimmed V and J ends, which lost 2 bases and 3 bases, there was a span of 10 bases. As DNA, the CDR3 is TGTGCCAGTAGTATACGGAGAGGTGACTATGGCTACACCTTC. This encodes CASSIRRGDYGYTF.

The rearrangement links TRBV7-9 to TRBJ1-1, with D unresolved. The CDR3 is made up of 14 amino acids. The V and J ends lost 3 bases and 5 bases respectively, with 13 bases between them. CDR1 is SEHNR and CDR2 is FQNEAQ in the germline V gene (reference sequence). This chain's CDR3 is CASSFLGLGTEAFF. CDR3 in DNA: TGTGCCAGCAGCTTTCTCGGGCTTGGGACTGAAGCTTTCTTT. Full variable domain (outside the CDR3, taken from reference TRBV7-9 and TRBJ1-1): DTGVSQNPRHKITKRGQNVTFRCDPISEHNRLYWYRQTLGQGPEFLTYFQNEAQLEKSRLLSDRFSAERPKGSFSTLEIQRTEQGDSAMYLCASSFLGLGTEAFFGQGTRLTVV.

Of note for this clonotype: This may stem from a read error, because a much larger clone lies one nucleotide away. The J gene is TRBJ2-7, the V gene TRBV12-3 or TRBV12-4; D unresolved. The CDR3 runs 14 residues. The CDR3 is CACSLRQTFGEQYF. Written as DNA, the CDR3 is TGTGCCTGCAGTTTACGGCAGACCTTCGGCGAGCAGTACTTC.

In this sample, this clonotype turned up a few times. This chain uses TRBV12-3 or TRBV12-4 with TRBJ1-2; TRBD1 matches 7 bases. The CDR3 consists of 13 residues. J gave up 8 bases and V 5 bases, and 8 bases lay outside the gene matches. CDR3 nucleotide sequence: TGTGCCAGCAGTCAAACAGGGGTGGTAGGCTACACCTTC. This sequence encodes CASSQTGVVGYTF.

This chain links TRBV3-1 with TRBJ2-5; TRBD1 is a possible D gene (6 bases). CDR1 is LGHDT, CDR2 YNNKEL, per germline (reference sequence). V lost 7 bases to trimming and J lost 2 bases, with 11 bases between them. The CDR3 totals 13 residues. The CDR3 spells CASMDSGQETQYF. In DNA, the CDR3 is TGTGCCAGCATGGACAGCGGACAAGAGACCCAGTACTTC.

V usage is TRBV12-3 or TRBV12-4 and J usage is TRBJ1-4, with TRBD1 matching 7 bases. V gave up 6 bases and J gave up 0 bases; unmatched junction bases: 13. The CDR3 has 18 amino acids. CDR3 residues: CASRSSGTVTATNEKLFF. In nucleotides, the CDR3 is TGTGCCAGCAGGTCCTCCGGGACAGTTACAGCAACTAATGAAAAACTGTTTTTT.

The chain uses TRBV7-6 and TRBJ1-1, with 7 bases identical to TRBD1. Per the germline V gene, CDR1 is SGHVS and CDR2 is FNYEAQ. V was pared by 3 bases and J by 8 bases, with 15 bases of the junction left unmatched. The CDR3 extends over 16 amino acids. The CDR3 is CASSFPQRARGTEAFF. The DNA of the CDR3 is TGTGCCAGCAGCTTTCCCCAGCGGGCCAGGGGGACGGAAGCTTTCTTT.

The chain employs TRBV12-3 or TRBV12-4 and TRBJ2-3, with 14 nucleotides matching TRBD2. The V and J ends lost 6 bases and 2 bases, in that order; junction bases with no gene match: 7. There are 17 residues in the CDR3. CDR3 DNA: TGTGCCAGCAGGGGACTAGCGGGGGCCGCTTTCACAGATACGCAGTATTTT. Amino acids: CASRGLAGAAFTDTQYF.

This clonotype was recorded a few times. The gene calls are TRBV12-3 or TRBV12-4 and TRBJ1-1, with a tentative D call TRBD1 (5 bases). The CDR3 extends over 11 amino acids. Trimming left V 6 bases short and J 8 bases short, with 10 bases between. In DNA, the CDR3 is TGTGCCAGCAGCCTACAGGACGAAGCTTTCTTT. Translating it yields CASSLQDEAFF.